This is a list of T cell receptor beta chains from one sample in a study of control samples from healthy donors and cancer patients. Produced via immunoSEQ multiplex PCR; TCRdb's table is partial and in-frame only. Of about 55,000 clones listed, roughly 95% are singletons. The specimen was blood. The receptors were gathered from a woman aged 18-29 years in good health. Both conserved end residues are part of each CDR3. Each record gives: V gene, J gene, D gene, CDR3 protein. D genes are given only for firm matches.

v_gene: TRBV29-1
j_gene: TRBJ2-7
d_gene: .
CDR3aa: CSVVVGRSPYEQYF

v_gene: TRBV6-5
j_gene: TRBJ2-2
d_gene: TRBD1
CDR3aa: CASRRTGDTGELFF

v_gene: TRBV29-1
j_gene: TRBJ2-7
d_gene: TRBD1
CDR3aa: CSVEFGQGIFYEQYF

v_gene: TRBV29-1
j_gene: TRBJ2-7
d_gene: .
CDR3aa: CSVETRDYEQYF

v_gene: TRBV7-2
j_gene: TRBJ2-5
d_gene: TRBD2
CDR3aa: CASSLDGTSGETQYF

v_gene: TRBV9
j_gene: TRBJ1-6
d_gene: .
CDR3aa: CASSVGGMGGHNSPLHF

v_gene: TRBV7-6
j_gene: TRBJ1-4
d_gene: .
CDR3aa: CASSLDPVPGEKLFF

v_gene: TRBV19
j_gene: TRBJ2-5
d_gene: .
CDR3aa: CASSPSGTKQETQYF

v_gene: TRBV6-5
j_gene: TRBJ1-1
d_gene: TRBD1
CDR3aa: CASCLDRLMGEAFF

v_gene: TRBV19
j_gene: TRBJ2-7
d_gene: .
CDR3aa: CASSIGSEQYF

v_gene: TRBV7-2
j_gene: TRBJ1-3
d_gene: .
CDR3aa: CASSLGSGSSGNTIYF

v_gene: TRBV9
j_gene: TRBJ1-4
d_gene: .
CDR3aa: CASSVGLMKNSRNEKLFF

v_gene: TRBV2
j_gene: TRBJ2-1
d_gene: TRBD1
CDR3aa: CASSGPRGDRGILYNEQFF

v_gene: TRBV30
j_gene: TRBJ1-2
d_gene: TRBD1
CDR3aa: CAWSPTRTGGKHNYGYTF

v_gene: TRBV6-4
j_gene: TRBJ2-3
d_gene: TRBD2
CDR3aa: CATSRGLAGGTDTQYF

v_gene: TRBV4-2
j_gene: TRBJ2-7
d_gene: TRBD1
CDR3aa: CASSQGVTGVPYEQYF

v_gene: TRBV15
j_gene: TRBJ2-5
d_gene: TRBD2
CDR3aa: CATSRDRPSGGQETQYF

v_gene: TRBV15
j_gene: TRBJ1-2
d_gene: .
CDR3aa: CATCSMREWSNYGYTF

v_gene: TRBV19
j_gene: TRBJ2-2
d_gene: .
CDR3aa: CASSPSMGRPYTGELFF

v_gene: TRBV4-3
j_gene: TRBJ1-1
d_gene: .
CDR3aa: CASSQEVQTLPFVNTEAFF

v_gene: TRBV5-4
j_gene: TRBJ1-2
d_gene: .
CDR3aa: CASSISTIQGDYGYTF

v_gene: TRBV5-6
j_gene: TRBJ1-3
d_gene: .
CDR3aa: CASSLRIGAGNTIYF

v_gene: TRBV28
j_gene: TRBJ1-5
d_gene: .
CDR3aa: CASSPAPRVRSNQPQHF

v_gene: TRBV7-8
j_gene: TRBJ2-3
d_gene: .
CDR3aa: CASSGPSTPQYF

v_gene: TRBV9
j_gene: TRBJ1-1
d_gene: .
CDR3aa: CASSVAMNTEAFF

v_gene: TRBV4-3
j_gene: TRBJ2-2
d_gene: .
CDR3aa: CASSQASTSTGLSTGELFF

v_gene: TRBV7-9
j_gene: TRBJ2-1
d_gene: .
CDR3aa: CASSLLSESEQFF

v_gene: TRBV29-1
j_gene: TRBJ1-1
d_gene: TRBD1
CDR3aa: CSVIQGETEAFF

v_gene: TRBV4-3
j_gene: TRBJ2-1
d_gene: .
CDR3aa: CASSQVRDPYNEQFF

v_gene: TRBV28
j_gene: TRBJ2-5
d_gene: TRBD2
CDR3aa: CASAGGRETQYF

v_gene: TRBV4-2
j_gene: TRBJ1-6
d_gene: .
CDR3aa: CASSQEIENSPLHF

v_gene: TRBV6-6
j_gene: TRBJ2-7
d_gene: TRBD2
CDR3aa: CASSAPPRGELEQYF

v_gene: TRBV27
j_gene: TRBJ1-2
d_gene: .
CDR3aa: CASSFQGPGGYTF

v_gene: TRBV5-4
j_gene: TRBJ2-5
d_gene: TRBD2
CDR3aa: CASHTGGRSQETQYF

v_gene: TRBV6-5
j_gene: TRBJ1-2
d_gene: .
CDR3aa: CASSYSLREGETF

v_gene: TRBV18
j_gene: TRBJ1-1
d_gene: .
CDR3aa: CASSPLRATDTEAFF

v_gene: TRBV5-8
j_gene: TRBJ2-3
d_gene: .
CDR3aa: CASSHQTSAVGATDTQYF

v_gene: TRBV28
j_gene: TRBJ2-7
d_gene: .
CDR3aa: CATRRGRGTGSYEQYF

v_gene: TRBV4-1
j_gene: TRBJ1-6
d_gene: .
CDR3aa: CASSRYEGLKAFSPLHF

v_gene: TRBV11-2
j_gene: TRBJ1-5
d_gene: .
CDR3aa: CASSSSPAPNQPQHF

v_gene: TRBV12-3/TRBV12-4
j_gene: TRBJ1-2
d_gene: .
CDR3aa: CASLGPYGYTF

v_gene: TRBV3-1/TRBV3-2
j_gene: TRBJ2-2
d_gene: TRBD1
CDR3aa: CASRTGGSTGELFF

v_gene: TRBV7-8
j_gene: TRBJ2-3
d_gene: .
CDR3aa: CASSLGGGTSTDTQYF

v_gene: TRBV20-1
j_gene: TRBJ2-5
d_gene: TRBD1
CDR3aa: CSALGQGDF

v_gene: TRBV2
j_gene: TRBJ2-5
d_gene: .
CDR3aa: CASSDRQQETQYF